This TCR beta chain was sequenced for a study of T cells in Graves' hyperthyroidism and ophthalmopathy. Germline loops: CDR1 SGHNT, CDR2 YENEEA. J was trimmed by 9 bases and V by 5 bases; bases with no gene match: 10. The CDR3 length is 15 residues. Amplification of TCR beta CDR3 regions was performed using RNA transcripts as template. With the HTBI primer set, the TCR CDR3 went through a first round of RT-PCR. TCRdb reprocessed the multiplex PCR reads with MiXCR, giving one entry per CDR3 protein. The sample has about 560,000 distinct CDR3 sequences, over 15% seen once; the top ten hold under 20%. This clonotype has at least ten counts.

The chain uses TRBV11-3 and TRBJ1-6, with 7 bases lining up with TRBD1. Sequenced sample: blood. This TCR was sampled from a woman under 30 with Graves' hyperthyroidism. CDR3 nucleotides: TGTGCCAGCAGCCGTTCCCGACAGGGCGGTTCACCCCTCCACTTT. Protein product: CASSRSRQGGSPLHF.